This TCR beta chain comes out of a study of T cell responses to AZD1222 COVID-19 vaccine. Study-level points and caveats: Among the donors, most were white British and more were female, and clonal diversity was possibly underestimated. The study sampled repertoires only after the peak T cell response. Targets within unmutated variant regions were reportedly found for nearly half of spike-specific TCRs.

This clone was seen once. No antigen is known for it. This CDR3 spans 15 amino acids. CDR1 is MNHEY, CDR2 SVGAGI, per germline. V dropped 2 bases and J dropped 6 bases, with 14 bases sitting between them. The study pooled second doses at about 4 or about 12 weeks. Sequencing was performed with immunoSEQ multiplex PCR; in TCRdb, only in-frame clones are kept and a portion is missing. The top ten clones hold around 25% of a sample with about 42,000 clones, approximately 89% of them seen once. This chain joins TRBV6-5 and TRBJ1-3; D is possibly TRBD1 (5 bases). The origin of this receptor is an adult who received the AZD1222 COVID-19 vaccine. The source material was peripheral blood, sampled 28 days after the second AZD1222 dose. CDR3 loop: CASSYGGEDANTIYF. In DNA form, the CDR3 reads TGTGCCAGCAGTTACGGAGGGGAGGATGCAAACACCATATATTTT.